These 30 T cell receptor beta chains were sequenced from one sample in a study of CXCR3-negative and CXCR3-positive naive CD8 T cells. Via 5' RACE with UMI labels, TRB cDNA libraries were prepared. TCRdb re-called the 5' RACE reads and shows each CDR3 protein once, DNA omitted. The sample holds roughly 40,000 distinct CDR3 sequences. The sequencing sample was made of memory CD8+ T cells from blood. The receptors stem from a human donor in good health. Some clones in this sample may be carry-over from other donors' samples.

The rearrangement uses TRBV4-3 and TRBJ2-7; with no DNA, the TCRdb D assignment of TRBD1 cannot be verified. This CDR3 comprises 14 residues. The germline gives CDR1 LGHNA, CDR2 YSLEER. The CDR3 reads CASSQDRGTYEQYF.

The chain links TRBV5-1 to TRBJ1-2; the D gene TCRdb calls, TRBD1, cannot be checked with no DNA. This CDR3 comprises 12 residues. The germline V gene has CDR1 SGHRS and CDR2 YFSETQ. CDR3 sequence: CASSLEGAGYTF.

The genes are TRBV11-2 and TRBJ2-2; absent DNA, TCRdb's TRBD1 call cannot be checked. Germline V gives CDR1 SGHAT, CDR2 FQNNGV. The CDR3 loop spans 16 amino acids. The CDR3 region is CASSHDRRGDTGELFF.

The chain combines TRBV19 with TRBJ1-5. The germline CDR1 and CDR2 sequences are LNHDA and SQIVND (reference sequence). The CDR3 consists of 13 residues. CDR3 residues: CASKNGYNQPQHF.

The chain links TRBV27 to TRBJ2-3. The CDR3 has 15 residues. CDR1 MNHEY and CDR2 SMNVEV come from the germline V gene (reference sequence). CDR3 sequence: CASSLSVQGTDTQYF.

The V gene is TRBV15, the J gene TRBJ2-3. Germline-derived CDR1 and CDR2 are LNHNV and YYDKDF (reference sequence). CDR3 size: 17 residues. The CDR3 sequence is CAPKGIMTHRRTDTQYF.

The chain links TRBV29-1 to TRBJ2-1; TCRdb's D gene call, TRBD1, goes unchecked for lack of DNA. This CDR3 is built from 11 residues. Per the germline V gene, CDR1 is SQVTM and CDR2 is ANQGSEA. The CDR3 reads CSVRVYNEQFF.

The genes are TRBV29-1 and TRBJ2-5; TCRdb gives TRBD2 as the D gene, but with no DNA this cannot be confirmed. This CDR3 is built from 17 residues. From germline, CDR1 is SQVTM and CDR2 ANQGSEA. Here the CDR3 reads CSVERSVWDSKEETQYF.

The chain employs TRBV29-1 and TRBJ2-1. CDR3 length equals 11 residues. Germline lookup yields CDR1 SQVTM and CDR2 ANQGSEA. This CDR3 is CSVLDYNEQFF.

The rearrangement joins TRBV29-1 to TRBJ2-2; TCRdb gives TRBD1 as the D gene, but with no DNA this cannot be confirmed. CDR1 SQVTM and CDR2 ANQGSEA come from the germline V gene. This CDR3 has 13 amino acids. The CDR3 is CSAIDGGAGELFF.

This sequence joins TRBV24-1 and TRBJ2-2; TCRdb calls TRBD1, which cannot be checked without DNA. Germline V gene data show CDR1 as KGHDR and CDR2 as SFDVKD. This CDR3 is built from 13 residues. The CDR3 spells CATAPENTGELFF.

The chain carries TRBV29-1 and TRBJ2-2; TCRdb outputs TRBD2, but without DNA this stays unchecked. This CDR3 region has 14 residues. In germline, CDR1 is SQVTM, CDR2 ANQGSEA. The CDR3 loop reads CSVASGGADGELFF.

The CDR3 loop is CSARDSGSSYGYTF. V gene TRBV20-1 combines with J gene TRBJ1-2. Germline assignment: CDR1 DFQATT and CDR2 SNEGSKA (reference sequence). The CDR3 has 14 amino acids.

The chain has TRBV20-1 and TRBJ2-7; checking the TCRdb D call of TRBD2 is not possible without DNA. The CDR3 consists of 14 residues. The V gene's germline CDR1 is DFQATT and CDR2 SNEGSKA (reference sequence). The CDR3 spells CSARESRRGYEQYF.

The chain's CDR3 is CASSEERWTGRETQYF. The chain uses TRBV6-1 and TRBJ2-5; checking the TCRdb D call of TRBD1 is not possible without DNA. The CDR3 is 16 amino acids. Germline V gene data show CDR1 as MNHNS and CDR2 as SASEGT.

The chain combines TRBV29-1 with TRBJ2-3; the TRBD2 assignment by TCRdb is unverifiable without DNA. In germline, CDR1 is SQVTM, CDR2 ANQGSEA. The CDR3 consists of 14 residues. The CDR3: CSATGLALSDTQYF.

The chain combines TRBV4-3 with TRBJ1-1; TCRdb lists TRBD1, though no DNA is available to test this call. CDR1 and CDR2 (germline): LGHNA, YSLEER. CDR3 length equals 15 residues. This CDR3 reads CASSQGSGMNTEAFF.

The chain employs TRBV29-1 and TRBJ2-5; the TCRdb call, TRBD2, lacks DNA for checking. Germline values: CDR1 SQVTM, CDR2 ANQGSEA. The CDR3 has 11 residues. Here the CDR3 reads CSVEGGETQYF.

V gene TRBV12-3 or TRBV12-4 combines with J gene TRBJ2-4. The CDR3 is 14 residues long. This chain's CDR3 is CASSPQIGQEGQNF.

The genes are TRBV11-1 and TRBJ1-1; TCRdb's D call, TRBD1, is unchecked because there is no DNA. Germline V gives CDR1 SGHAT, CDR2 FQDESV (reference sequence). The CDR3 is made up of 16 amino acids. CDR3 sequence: CASSLYPGGADTEAFF.

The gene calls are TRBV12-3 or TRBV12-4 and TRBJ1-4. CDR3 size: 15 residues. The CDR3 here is CASSLSEDPNEKLFF.

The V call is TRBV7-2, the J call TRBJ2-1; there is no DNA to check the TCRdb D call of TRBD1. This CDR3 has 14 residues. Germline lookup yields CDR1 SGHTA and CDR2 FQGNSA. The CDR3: CASSLVPGAPKQFF.

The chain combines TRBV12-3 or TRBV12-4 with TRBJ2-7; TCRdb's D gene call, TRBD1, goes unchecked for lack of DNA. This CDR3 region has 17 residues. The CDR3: CASSSLLAGGSSYEQYF.

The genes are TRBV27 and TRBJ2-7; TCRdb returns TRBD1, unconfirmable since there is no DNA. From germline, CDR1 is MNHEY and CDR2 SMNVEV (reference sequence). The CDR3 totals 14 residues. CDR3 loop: CASSLSGGPYEQYF.

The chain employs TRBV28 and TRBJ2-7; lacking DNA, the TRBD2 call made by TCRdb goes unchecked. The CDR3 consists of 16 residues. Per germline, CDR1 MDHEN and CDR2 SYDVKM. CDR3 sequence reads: CASRAGTSGGAGEQYF.

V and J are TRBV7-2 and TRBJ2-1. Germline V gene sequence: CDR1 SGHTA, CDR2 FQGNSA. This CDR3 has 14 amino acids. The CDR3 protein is CASSLTPPYNEQFF.

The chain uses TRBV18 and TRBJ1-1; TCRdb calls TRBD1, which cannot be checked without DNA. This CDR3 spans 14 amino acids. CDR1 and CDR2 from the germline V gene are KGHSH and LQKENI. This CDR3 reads CASSPGTGETEAFF.

CDR3 residues: CASSPPGLAGYSGANVLTF. J is TRBJ2-6 and V is TRBV7-2; TCRdb designates TRBD2, a call that cannot be tested without DNA. The CDR3 covers 19 residues. Germline CDR1 SGHTA, CDR2 FQGNSA.

The CDR3 sequence: CSVRWQATGELFF. This chain joins TRBV29-1 and TRBJ2-2. CDR1 SQVTM and CDR2 ANQGSEA come from the germline V gene. The CDR3 is made up of 13 amino acids.

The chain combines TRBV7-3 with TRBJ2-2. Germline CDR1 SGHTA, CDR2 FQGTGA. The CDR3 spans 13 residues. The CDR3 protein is CASSFGEAGELFF.